This TCR beta chain is from a study of molecular identifiers for immune sequencing clone quantification. Study at large: In replicates, RNA taken from roughly 21,000 or 96,000 naive CD8 cells was divided five ways, and four portions underwent sequencing.

Previously described methods and listed TCR primers were used for bulk TCR libraries. TCRdb used MiXCR to reprocess the PCR reads, holding one entry per CDR3 protein. Of a few hundred thousand distinct CDR3 sequences listed, around 23% are singletons. Study conclusions and caveats: Identical barcode-sharing TCR molecules could lead to underestimated sizes for highly expanded clones.

This clonotype was counted at least ten times. Its antigen is not identified. The sequence came from a human donor in good health. Some libraries in this study had Jurkat cell RNA spiked in. The sequencing sample was made of naive CD8+ T cells from blood, with Jurkat cell RNA spiked in. Sample subset: FACS-sorted CD8+CD4-CCR7+CD45RA+ naive T cells.

The CDR3 DNA is TGTGCCAGCAGCTCCAGACAGGGAGGCACTGAAGCTTTCTTT. Amino acid sequence: CASSSRQGGTEAFF. The chain links TRBV7-9 to TRBJ1-1; 7 bases line up with TRBD1. CDR1 is SEHNR, CDR2 FQNEAQ, per germline (reference sequence). Germline trimming cut 4 bases from V and 4 bases from J; bases unmatched to any gene: 6. This CDR3 is built from 14 residues.